The clone carrying this T cell receptor (beta chain) appeared a few times. The data were taken from a study of blood T cell repertoires in COVID-19. Overall study: There were acute and convalescent COVID-19 samples, and they came from the United States, Italy and Spain. T cells, B-cell-depleted T cells, or PBMCs supplied cDNA or gDNA.

The CDR3 has 16 residues. V trimming: 3 bases; J trimming: 4 bases; junction bases outside the gene matches: 9. Germline V gene data show CDR1 as SGDLS and CDR2 as YYNGEE. Clones were sequenced by immunoSEQ multiplex PCR, and TCRdb holds only the in-frame ones, with some missing. The sample lists fewer than 150,000 clones; less than 90% were seen once. This clonotype originated in a woman aged 25 to 39 who had recovered from COVID-19. Sequenced material: peripheral blood. The J gene is TRBJ2-1, the V gene TRBV9, with 8 bases aligning to TRBD2. The CDR3 is CASSGQSGGLYNEQFF. CDR3 nucleotide sequence: TGTGCCAGCAGCGGACAAAGCGGGGGCCTTTACAATGAGCAGTTCTTC.